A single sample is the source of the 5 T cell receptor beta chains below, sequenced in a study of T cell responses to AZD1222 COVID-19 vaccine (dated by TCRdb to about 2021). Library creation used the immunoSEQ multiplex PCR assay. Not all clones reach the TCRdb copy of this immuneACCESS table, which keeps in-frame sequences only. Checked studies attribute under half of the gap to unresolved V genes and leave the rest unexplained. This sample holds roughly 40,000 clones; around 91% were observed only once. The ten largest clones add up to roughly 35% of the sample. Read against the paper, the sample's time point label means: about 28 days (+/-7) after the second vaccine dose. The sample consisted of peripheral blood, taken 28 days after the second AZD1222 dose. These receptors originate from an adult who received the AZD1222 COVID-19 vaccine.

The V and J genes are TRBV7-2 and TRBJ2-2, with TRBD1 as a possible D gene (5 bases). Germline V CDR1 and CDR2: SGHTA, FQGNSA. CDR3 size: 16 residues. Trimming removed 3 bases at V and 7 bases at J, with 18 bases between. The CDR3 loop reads CASSFSMGRGGGELFF. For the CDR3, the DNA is TGTGCCAGCAGCTTCTCTATGGGAAGGGGCGGCGGGGAGCTGTTTTTT.

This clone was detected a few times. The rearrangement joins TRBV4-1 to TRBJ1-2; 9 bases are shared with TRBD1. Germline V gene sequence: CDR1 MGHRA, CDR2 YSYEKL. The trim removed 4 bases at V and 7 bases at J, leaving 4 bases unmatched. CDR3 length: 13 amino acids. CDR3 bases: TGCGCCAGCAGCCTACAGGGGGCACGTGGCTACACCTTC. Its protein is CASSLQGARGYTF.

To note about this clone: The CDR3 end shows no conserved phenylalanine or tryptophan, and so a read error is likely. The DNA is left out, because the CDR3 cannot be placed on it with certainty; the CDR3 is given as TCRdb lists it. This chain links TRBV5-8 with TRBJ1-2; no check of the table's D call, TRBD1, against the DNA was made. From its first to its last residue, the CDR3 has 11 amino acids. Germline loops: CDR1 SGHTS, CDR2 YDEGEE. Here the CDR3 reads CASSFAAGSNL.

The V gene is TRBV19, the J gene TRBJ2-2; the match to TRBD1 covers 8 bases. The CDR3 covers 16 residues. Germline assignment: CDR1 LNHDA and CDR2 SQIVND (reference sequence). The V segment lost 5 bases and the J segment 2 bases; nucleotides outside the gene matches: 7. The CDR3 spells CASSAQGQGNTGELFF. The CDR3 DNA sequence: TGTGCCAGTAGTGCCCAAGGACAGGGCAACACCGGGGAGCTGTTTTTT.

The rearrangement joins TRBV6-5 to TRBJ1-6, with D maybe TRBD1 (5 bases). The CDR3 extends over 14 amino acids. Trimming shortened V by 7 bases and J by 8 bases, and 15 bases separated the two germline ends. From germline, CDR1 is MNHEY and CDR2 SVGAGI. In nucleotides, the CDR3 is TGTGCCAGCAAGACGGGGACCGATCATTCACCCCTCCACTTT. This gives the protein CASKTGTDHSPLHF.